This TCR beta chain emerged from a study of molecular identifiers for immune sequencing clone quantification. With 10%, 30% or 50% of RNA, about 20,000 to 1,100,000 naive CD8 T cells were sequenced. Germline CDR1 reads LGHNA; CDR2 reads YSLEER. Trimming shortened V by 1 base and J by 7 bases, and 22 bases separated the two germline ends. The CDR3 spans 17 residues. Listed TCR primers, together with previously described methods, were used for the bulk TCR libraries. In TCRdb, the PCR reads were re-called with MiXCR into one record per CDR3 protein. The sample comprises 53,000 or so distinct CDR3 sequences, roughly 38% of which are singletons, and about 3.8% rests with the top ten.

This receptor was obtained from a human donor in good health. Some libraries in this study had Jurkat cell RNA spiked in. Sequenced: naive CD8+ T cells from blood, with Jurkat cell RNA spiked in. The subset is: FACS-sorted CD8+CD4-CCR7+CD45RA+ naive T cells. The gene calls are TRBV4-3 and TRBJ2-5, with D perhaps matching TRBD2 (5 bases). The CDR3 DNA reads as TGCGCCAGCAGCCAAGTTATCTTAACCGGGAAAGAGGGGACCCAGTACTTC. Amino acid sequence: CASSQVILTGKEGTQYF.